This T cell receptor beta chain appears in the sequencing data of a study of STAT5B mutations in CD4+ large granular lymphocyte leukemia. Produced via immunoSEQ multiplex PCR; TCRdb's table is partial and in-frame only. The sample carries around 29,000 clones, around 72% recorded once. This clone showed up just once. Sequence at one end of the junction differs from germline and may be a read error. CDR1 and CDR2 from the germline V gene are MNHEY and SVGAGI. The CDR3 has 14 residues. The clonotype comes from a human donor in good health. The sample comprised CD4+ T cells from blood buffy coats. This chain uses TRBV6-5 with TRBJ1-6; no clear D. Here the CDR3 reads CASSTKDRGSLLHF. The CDR3 DNA sequence: TGTGCCAGCAGTACGAAAGATCGGGGTTCACTCCTCCACTTT.